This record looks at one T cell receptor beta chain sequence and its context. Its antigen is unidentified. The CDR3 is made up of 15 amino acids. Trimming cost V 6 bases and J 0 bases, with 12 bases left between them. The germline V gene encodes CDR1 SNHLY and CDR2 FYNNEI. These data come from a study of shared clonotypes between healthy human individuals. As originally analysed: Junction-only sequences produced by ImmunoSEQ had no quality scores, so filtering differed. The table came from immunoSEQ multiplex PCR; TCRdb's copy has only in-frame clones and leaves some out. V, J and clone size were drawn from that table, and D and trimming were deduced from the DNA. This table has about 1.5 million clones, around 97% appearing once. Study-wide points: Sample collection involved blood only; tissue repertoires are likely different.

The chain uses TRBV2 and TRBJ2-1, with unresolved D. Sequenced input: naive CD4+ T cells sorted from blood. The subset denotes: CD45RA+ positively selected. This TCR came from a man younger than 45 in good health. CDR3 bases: TGTGCCAGCAGAACGTCGGGCCTCTCCTACAATGAGCAGTTCTTC. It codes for CASRTSGLSYNEQFF. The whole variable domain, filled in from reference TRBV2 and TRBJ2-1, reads EPEVTQTPSHQVTQMGQEVILRCVPISNHLYFYWYRQILGQKVEFLVSFYNNEISEKSEIFDDQFSVERPDGSNFTLKIRSTKLEDSAMYFCASRTSGLSYNEQFFGPGTRLTVL.